This TCR beta chain emerged from a study of blood T cell repertoires in COVID-19. Overall study context: COVID-19 samples, acute and convalescent, were from the United States, Italy and Spain.

This CDR3 is built from 15 residues. Germline V lookup: CDR1 WNHNN, CDR2 SYGVQD (reference sequence). V was shortened by 3 bases and J by 1 base, with 10 bases between the two germline ends. In the study's own analysis: Using reference gene primer amplification, nucleated cell counts were estimated. Clones were read by immunoSEQ multiplex PCR, and TCRdb kept only the in-frame ones, dropping some. The V and J calls and the clone size are those of that table, but D and trimming were determined from the DNA. The sample consists of about 220,000 clones, over 60% of them appearing once. The sequence came from a woman in her 70s with acute or convalescent COVID-19. Material: peripheral blood. The rearrangement uses TRBV10-1 and TRBJ2-1, with a weak D call TRBD2 (6 bases). The CDR3 nucleotides are TGCGCCAGCAGTGAAGGGCGGGGTTCCTACAATGAGCAGTTCTTC. It yields the protein CASSEGRGSYNEQFF.